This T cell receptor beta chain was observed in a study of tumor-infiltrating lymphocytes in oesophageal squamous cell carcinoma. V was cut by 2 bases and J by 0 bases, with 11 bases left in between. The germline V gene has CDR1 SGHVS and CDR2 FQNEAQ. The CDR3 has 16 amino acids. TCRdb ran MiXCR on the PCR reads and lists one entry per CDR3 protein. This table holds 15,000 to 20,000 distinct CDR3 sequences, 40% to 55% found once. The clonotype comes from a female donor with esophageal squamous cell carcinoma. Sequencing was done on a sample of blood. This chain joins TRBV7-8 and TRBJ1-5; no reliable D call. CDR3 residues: CASSLNGPSSNQPQHF. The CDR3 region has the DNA TGTGCCAGCAGCTTAAATGGTCCCTCTAGCAATCAGCCCCAGCATTTT.